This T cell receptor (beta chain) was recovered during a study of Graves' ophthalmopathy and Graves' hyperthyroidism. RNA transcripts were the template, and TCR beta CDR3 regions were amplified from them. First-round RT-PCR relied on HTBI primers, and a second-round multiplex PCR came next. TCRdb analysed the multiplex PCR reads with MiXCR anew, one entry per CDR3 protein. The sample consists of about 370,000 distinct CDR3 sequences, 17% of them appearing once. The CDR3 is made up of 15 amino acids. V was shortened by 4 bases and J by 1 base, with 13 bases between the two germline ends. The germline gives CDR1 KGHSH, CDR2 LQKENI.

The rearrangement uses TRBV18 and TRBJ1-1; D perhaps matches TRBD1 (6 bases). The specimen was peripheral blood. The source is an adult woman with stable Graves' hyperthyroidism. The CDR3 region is CASSQSGATNTEAFF. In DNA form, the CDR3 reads TGTGCCAGCTCACAATCAGGGGCAACGAACACTGAAGCTTTCTTT.